This TCR beta chain was recorded in a study of Ad26.COV2.S vaccination and SARS-CoV-2 variants. The CDR3 runs 16 residues. Trimming removed 0 bases from V and 4 bases from J; junction bases left unmatched: 7. The V gene's germline CDR1 is MGHRA and CDR2 YSYEKL. Study observations and caveats: The TCR-based breadth and depth measures might underestimate overall T cell responses.

TCRdb's copy holds only in-frame clones and misses some; the assay was immunoSEQ multiplex PCR. The sample has about 350,000 clones, 92% seen once. This clone appeared a single time. Its cognate antigen is unknown. This sample comprised peripheral blood, obtained after recovery from COVID-19. The receptor was derived from a human donor who had recovered from COVID-19. The V and J genes are TRBV4-1 and TRBJ2-3, with 7 bases fitting TRBD2. CDR3 residues: CASSQEGGGSSDTQYF. The CDR3 coding sequence is TGCGCCAGCAGCCAAGAGGGCGGGGGATCCTCAGATACGCAGTATTTT.